This T cell receptor beta chain was captured by sequencing in a study of T cell repertoires in cytomegalovirus infection. About the research overall: CMV infection together with matching HLA type was indicated by public TCR beta signatures. Study-wide findings and caveats: Using cumulative public TCR beta family frequency, the authors identified those who carried CMV together with the relevant HLA. HLA-C-restricted CMV clonotypes gave the most frequent clonotype in two of eight donors.

One entry per CDR3 protein, called by TCRdb with MiXCR from the reads. The data show some 150,000 distinct CDR3 sequences, approximately 30% seen once. The CDR3 contains 14 residues. Germline CDR1 and CDR2: SGHVS and FQNEAQ. V gave up 2 bases and J gave up 4 bases, with 9 bases separating them. This clonotype occurred many times. Its antigen is not known. The TCR was taken from a human donor in good health (CMV status not recorded). Some clones in this sample may be carry-over from other donors' samples. The rearrangement uses TRBV7-8 and TRBJ1-5; D might be TRBD1 (5 bases). The specimen was CD8+ T cells from cultured PBMCs, collected from culture after CMV antigen stimulation. The chain's CDR3 is CASSLQGGNQPQHF. The CDR3, as DNA: TGTGCCAGCAGCTTACAGGGAGGGAATCAGCCCCAGCATTTT.